This TCR beta chain was captured by sequencing in a study of shared clonotypes between healthy human individuals. Study outcomes and limitations: Among the subsets, naive ones generally showed larger estimated richness than memory ones.

A remark on this clone: Its antigen is not known.

Assay used: immunoSEQ multiplex PCR; TCRdb lists only in-frame clones, some missing. Altogether about 2.5 million clones are present, about nine tenths being singletons, with the ten largest covering more than 0.35%. This CDR3 spans 14 amino acids. Trimming stripped 0 bases from V and 7 bases from J, with 10 bases between. Germline-derived CDR1 and CDR2 are SGHRS and YFSETQ. The sequence was collected from a man aged 18 to 30 in good health. Some clones in this sample may be carry-over from other donors' samples. Input material: naive CD4+ T cells from PBMCs. Subset given: CD45RA+ positively selected. V usage is TRBV5-1 and J usage is TRBJ2-2; D is unresolved. The DNA of the CDR3 is TGCGCCAGCAGCTTGGACTCCGGTATCGGGGAGCTGTTTTTT. Its protein is CASSLDSGIGELFF.